This T cell receptor beta chain was recorded in a study of T cells in Graves' hyperthyroidism and ophthalmopathy. RNA transcripts gave rise to amplified TCR beta CDR3 regions. HTBI primers drove first-round RT-PCR of the TCR CDR3. Each CDR3 protein is one row after TCRdb ran MiXCR on the multiplex PCR reads. The repertoire holds some 360,000 distinct CDR3 sequences, 15% to 20% seen once, with 15% to 19% in the top ten. At least ten counts were recorded for this clonotype. Each ophthalmopathy patient scored at least 3 on the Clinical Activity Score and at least 4 on NOSPECS grade, with duration under 3 months. Source material: blood. The source of this sequence is a middle-aged woman with Graves' ophthalmopathy.

CDR3 in amino acids: CASSFVVGTEAFF. CDR3 nucleotides: TGTGCCAGCAGTTTCGTGGTTGGCACTGAAGCTTTCTTT. The chain has TRBV28 and TRBJ1-1; no clear D. Trimming cost V 3 bases and J 4 bases, with 9 bases left between them. Germline values: CDR1 MDHEN, CDR2 SYDVKM. This CDR3 has 13 residues.